Given below is one T cell receptor (beta chain) in context. Its antigen is unidentified. The data were obtained in a study of shared clonotypes between healthy human individuals. Libraries were prepared by immunoSEQ multiplex PCR; TCRdb keeps only in-frame clonotypes and omits some of them. The sample yields fewer than 400,000 clones, 74% seen once. Study observations and caveats: Naive subsets typically showed greater estimated richness than memory subsets.

CDR3 length: 16 residues. V was shortened by 4 bases and J by 4 bases, with 19 bases between the two germline ends. In germline, CDR1 is SGHKS, CDR2 YYEKEE (reference sequence). The genes are TRBV5-5 and TRBJ2-3; a possible D gene is TRBD2 (6 bases). The sequence derives from a man younger than 40 in good health. The material sequenced was memory CD4+ T cells sorted from blood. Documented subset: CD45RA-negative fraction. The CDR3 bases are TGTGCCAGCAGCCCCCCCCTCTCGCGGGATGCAGATACGCAGTATTTT. This translates into CASSPPLSRDADTQYF.